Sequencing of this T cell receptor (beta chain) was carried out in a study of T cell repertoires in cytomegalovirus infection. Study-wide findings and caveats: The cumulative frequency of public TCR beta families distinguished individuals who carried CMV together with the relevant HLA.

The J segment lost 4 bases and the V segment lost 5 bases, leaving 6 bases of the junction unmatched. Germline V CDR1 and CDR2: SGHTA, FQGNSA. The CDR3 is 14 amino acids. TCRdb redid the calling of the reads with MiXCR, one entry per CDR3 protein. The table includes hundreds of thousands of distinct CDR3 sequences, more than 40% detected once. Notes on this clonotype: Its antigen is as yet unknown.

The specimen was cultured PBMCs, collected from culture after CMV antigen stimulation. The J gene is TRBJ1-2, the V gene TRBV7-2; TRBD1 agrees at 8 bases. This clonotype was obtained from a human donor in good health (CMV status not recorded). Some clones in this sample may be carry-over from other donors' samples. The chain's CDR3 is CASSLMGQVYGYTF. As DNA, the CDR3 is TGTGCCAGCAGCCTCATGGGACAGGTCTATGGCTACACCTTC.